These 10 T cell receptor beta chains came from one sample sequenced in a study of T cells in Graves' hyperthyroidism and ophthalmopathy. RNA transcripts gave rise to amplified TCR beta CDR3 regions. A set of HTBI primers served as the primers for a first-round RT-PCR of the TCR CDR3. In TCRdb, the multiplex PCR reads were re-called with MiXCR into one record per CDR3 protein. The table lists around 430,000 distinct CDR3 sequences, more than 12% of them singletons. Source material: blood. These receptors were obtained from a woman aged 30 to 39 with Graves' hyperthyroidism.

This clonotype was recorded at least ten times. The chain links TRBV7-2 to TRBJ2-1; 8 bases map to TRBD2. This CDR3 comprises 19 residues. Germline lookup yields CDR1 SGHTA and CDR2 FQGNSA. Trimming removed 5 bases from V and 0 bases from J; junction bases left unmatched: 15. CDR3 loop: CASSITSQLAASSYNEQFF. The CDR3, as DNA: TGTGCCAGCAGCATAACATCCCAACTAGCGGCGAGCTCCTACAATGAGCAGTTCTTC.

This clonotype was counted many times. The chain joins TRBV18 to TRBJ2-3; no reliable D call. Germline loops: CDR1 KGHSH, CDR2 LQKENI. CDR3 length: 15 residues. V shed 0 bases and J shed 4 bases, with 11 bases lying between them. The chain's CDR3 is CASSPPGLGADTQYF. The CDR3 DNA reads as TGTGCCAGCTCACCACCAGGGCTTGGGGCAGATACGCAGTATTTT.

The chain employs TRBV18 and TRBJ2-1, with D possibly TRBD1 on 6 matching bases. The germline V gene has CDR1 KGHSH and CDR2 LQKENI. The V end was cut by 2 bases, the J end by 6 bases, with 17 bases between. This CDR3 spans 16 amino acids. The CDR3 loop is CASSPNSQGMGNEQFF. The CDR3 DNA sequence: TGTGCCAGCTCACCAAACTCACAGGGAATGGGCAATGAGCAGTTCTTC.

The chain couples TRBV28 to TRBJ2-3; D is ambiguous. Germline loops: CDR1 MDHEN, CDR2 SYDVKM. Between the trimmed V and J ends, which lost 3 bases and 4 bases, there was a span of 8 bases. This CDR3 spans 13 amino acids. Here the CDR3 DNA reads TGTGCCAGCAGTTTTGAGTTGGCAGATACGCAGTATTTT. It translates to CASSFELADTQYF.

This clonotype was seen ten or more times. The chain links TRBV10-3 to TRBJ1-5; weak D call: TRBD1 (6 bases). Trimming cost V 7 bases and J 3 bases, with 10 bases left between them. CDR3 length: 13 residues. CDR1 and CDR2 from the germline V gene are ENHRY and SYGVKD. The CDR3 DNA follows: TGTGCCATCAAGGAGGGGGTCAATCAGCCCCAGCATTTT. Its protein is CAIKEGVNQPQHF.

This clonotype was found many times. The chain has TRBV6-1 and TRBJ2-1; D may be TRBD1 (5 bases). V was pared by 7 bases and J by 3 bases, with 16 bases between. This CDR3 is built from 15 residues. The germline gives CDR1 MNHNS, CDR2 SASEGT. This chain's CDR3 is CASTGRSSFYNEQFF. The DNA for the CDR3 is TGTGCCAGCACAGGGCGATCATCCTTCTACAATGAGCAGTTCTTC.

The chain is built from TRBV19 and TRBJ1-2, with no clear D. V dropped 4 bases and J dropped 0 bases, with 12 bases sitting between them. CDR3 length equals 15 residues. Germline lookup yields CDR1 LNHDA and CDR2 SQIVND (reference sequence). Here the CDR3 DNA reads TGTGCCAGTAGTACAAGGACCGATCCTAACTATGGCTACACCTTC. This encodes CASSTRTDPNYGYTF.

This clonotype was observed a handful of times. The CDR3 protein is CASSAGSLTPHTEAFF. In DNA form, the CDR3 reads TGTGCCAGCAGCGCTGGGTCCCTCACACCTCACACTGAAGCTTTCTTT. The V gene is TRBV9, the J gene TRBJ1-1; no firm D call. V was pared by 3 bases and J by 3 bases, with 18 bases between. Germline CDR1 is SGDLS and CDR2 is YYNGEE. The CDR3 is 16 residues long.

This clonotype was found a few times. This rearrangement joins TRBV5-6 to TRBJ2-1; the match to TRBD2 covers 11 bases. From germline, CDR1 is SGHDT and CDR2 YYEEEE. The CDR3 has 14 amino acids. The ends lost 5 bases at V and 10 bases at J; junction bases unmatched: 8. The CDR3 sequence is CASSHRRTSGEQFF. DNA of the CDR3: TGTGCCAGCAGTCATCGGAGGACTAGCGGGGAGCAGTTCTTC.

This clonotype occurred many times. The CDR3 DNA is TGTGCCAGCAGTTATAATAGCGGGATGTCAGATACGCAGTATTTT. Translation: CASSYNSGMSDTQYF. The chain uses TRBV27 and TRBJ2-3; 8 bases fit TRBD2. Germline V gene data show CDR1 as MNHEY and CDR2 as SMNVEV (reference sequence). The CDR3 extends over 15 amino acids. The ends lost 4 bases at V and 4 bases at J; junction bases unmatched: 7.